These 8 T cell receptor beta chains were sequenced from one sample in a study of blood T cell repertoires in COVID-19. TCRdb keeps only in-frame clones here, not all; method: immunoSEQ multiplex PCR. The sample holds approximately 300,000 clones, around 88% seen once. The sample comprised peripheral blood. These receptor sequences come from a woman aged 45 to 65 with acute or convalescent COVID-19.

The V call is TRBV5-1, the J call TRBJ2-1; perhaps TRBD1 as D (5 bases). The germline CDR1 and CDR2 sequences are SGHRS and YFSETQ. Deletions cut 6 bases from V and 0 bases from J, with 13 bases between. The CDR3 runs 15 residues. CDR3 nucleotides: TGCGCCAGCATGTTACAGGCGAGCTCCTACAATGAGCAGTTCTTC. Translation: CASMLQASSYNEQFF.

The rearrangement joins TRBV4-1 to TRBJ1-6; unclear D gene. Germline lookup yields CDR1 MGHRA and CDR2 YSYEKL. This CDR3 has 16 residues. Between the trimmed V and J ends, which lost 3 bases and 7 bases, there was a span of 16 bases. The chain's CDR3 is CASSQGGVWINSPLHF. The CDR3 DNA follows: TGCGCCAGCAGCCAGGGCGGGGTGTGGATAAATTCACCCCTCCACTTT.

V is TRBV29-1 and J is TRBJ1-4; no firm D call. The germline V gene encodes CDR1 SQVTM and CDR2 ANQGSEA. Trimming pared 5 bases from V and 4 bases from J, leaving 11 bases between. This CDR3 contains 13 residues. The CDR3 protein is CSVRAGINEKLFF. In nucleotides, the CDR3 is TGCAGCGTTCGAGCGGGGATTAATGAAAAACTGTTTTTT.

The chain has TRBV20-1 and TRBJ2-1; D may be TRBD2 (6 bases). The CDR3 length is 10 residues. Trimming shortened V by 2 bases and J by 12 bases, and 8 bases separated the two germline ends. Germline V gene data show CDR1 as DFQATT and CDR2 as SNEGSKA (reference sequence). The CDR3, as DNA: TGCAGTGCTAGACTAGCGCGGCAGTTCTTC. Translation gives CSARLARQFF.

The J gene is TRBJ1-1, the V gene TRBV14, with TRBD1 as a possible D gene (6 bases). The CDR3 consists of 15 residues. Trimming cost V 2 bases and J 1 base, with 11 bases left between them. Germline CDR1 is SGHDN and CDR2 is FVKESK. Here the CDR3 DNA reads TGTGCCAGCAGCCAACAGGGGTTCACGAACACTGAAGCTTTCTTT. It encodes CASSQQGFTNTEAFF.

This chain joins TRBV27 and TRBJ2-1; maybe TRBD2 (5 bases). The CDR3 contains 13 residues. The V gene's germline CDR1 is MNHEY and CDR2 SMNVEV (reference sequence). Trimming removed 7 bases from V and 4 bases from J, with 11 bases in between. CDR3 bases: TGTGCCAGCACCGGCGGGTCGTACAATGAGCAGTTCTTC. As protein: CASTGGSYNEQFF.

The chain joins TRBV7-3 to TRBJ2-2; 8 bases are a match to TRBD2. Germline assignment: CDR1 SGHTA and CDR2 FQGTGA. This CDR3 is built from 17 residues. V was clipped by 2 bases and J by 6 bases; unmatched bases: 11. The CDR3 spells CASSLAPLAGGSGELFF. CDR3 sequence (DNA): TGTGCCAGCAGCTTAGCCCCTCTGGCGGGAGGATCCGGGGAGCTGTTTTTT.

This rearrangement joins TRBV6-6 to TRBJ2-3; possibly TRBD1 for D (5 bases). Germline CDR1 is MNHNY and CDR2 is SVGAGI (reference sequence). Trimming removed 5 bases at V and 1 base at J, with 10 bases between. This CDR3 has 14 residues. The CDR3: CASSRQGRTDTQYF. DNA of the CDR3: TGTGCCAGCAGTCGGCAGGGCCGCACAGATACGCAGTATTTT.